This TCR beta chain was sequenced for a study of tissue T cells after allogeneic stem cell transplantation (dated by TCRdb to between 2022 and 2023). For context, the study as a whole: If a tissue had multiple samples, a pathologist reviewed H&E sections so that samples with histologically apparent lymphocytes got priority for sequencing. The human arm was a prospective observational study without blinding or randomization. Using research autopsies of patients with and without GVHD, plus mouse models of GVHD, the study profiled TCR beta repertoires across many tissues. General conclusions and limits of the study: Which tissue TCRs were alloreactive or antigen-specific was not determined in the study, and some clones might have been persisting host cells. A small and clinically heterogeneous patient cohort was studied, and sampling depth was acknowledged as a limitation. In both patients and mice, T cells from blood and spleen covered only a limited part of the TCR repertoire found in tissues. Few T cell clones were found to be shared across patients, but shared repertoire signatures across patients were revealed in a tissue-specific fashion by motif-based clustering. Within patients, how anatomically similar tissues were was a major factor shaping TCR repertoire composition, regardless of disease or transplant status. For the non-GVHD comparator patients, no blood samples were available.

The method behind the library was the immunoSEQ multiplex PCR assay. Adaptive Biotechnologies performed TCRbeta CDR3 sequencing at survey depth and reported CDR3 sequences, V/J genes, productive frequency, and template counts. Amplification of TCR beta CDR3 regions was performed from genomic DNA rather than from RNA. In the paper's pipeline: Jensen-Shannon divergence served to quantify pairwise repertoire overlap between tissues, with 0 meaning identical and 1 meaning complete divergence. Tissues were clustered by single-linkage agglomerative hierarchical clustering of pairwise JSD values, and the clustering results were displayed as dendrograms. GLIPH2 was run on all patient samples with simulation_depth 1000, kmer_min_depth 3 and cdr3_length_cutoff 8, and groups with more than two unique CDR3s were retained. A standardized tissue-overlap score was calculated by extrapolating Jaccard GLIPH-group overlap across patients to a standard repertoire size of 1000 clones. Linear mixed-effect models, with tissue as a fixed effect and individual as a random effect, were used to test how diversity related to clinical or experimental variables. What TCRdb holds here is the immuneACCESS table cut down to in-frame rearrangements. Part of the clones is not present; checked against another copy, under half of the missing clones reflect an unresolved V gene, and the others are unexplained. V, J and clone size are taken as reported in that table, and D and trimming were inferred from the DNA itself. The sample table lists under 30,000 clones, less than 75% of them with a count of one. The ten largest clones capture 7.5% to 9% of the sample.

With respect to this clone: This receptor's antigen is unknown. There are no base qualities to consult, and no much larger clone falls within one base.

CDR1 and CDR2, looked up from the germline V gene, are SGHNT and YENEEA. V lost 3 bases and J lost 9 bases; the stretch between them is 14 bases long. Spanning cysteine to phenylalanine, the CDR3 consists of 13 amino acids. Solely the CDR3 DNA is kept, with 39 bases framed from the first base. The sample's time point label, decoded: human tissue collected at research (rapid) autopsy. Three non-HCT comparator patients who had other cancers, at least five GI tract samples, and no known GI disease at death were chosen retrospectively. Autopsy tissues, which were obtained after a median post-mortem interval of approximately 9.8 hours, included GI sites from esophagus to rectum, liver, skin and lymphoid organs including spleen. Autopsy specimens were bisected, with one portion flash-frozen in liquid nitrogen and the remainder formalin-fixed, and GI outer muscle layers were removed. To extract genomic DNA from frozen tissues, either the Mag-Bind Blood & Tissue DNA HDQ 96 Kit on a Chemagic 360 or the DNeasy Blood & Tissue Kit was used. Because of concern about red blood cell contamination, extracted DNA was further purified using the Genomic DNA Clean & Concentrator-25 kit.

The sample was tissue from the ileum, taken at autopsy. The rearrangement combines TRBV11-3 with TRBJ1-1; a tentative D match to TRBD1 spans 6 bases. This receptor was identified in a female donor older than 55 with lung cancer. The CDR3 reads CASSFILGTQAFF. The DNA reads TGTGCCAGCAGCTTTATTTTAGGGACACAAGCTTTCTTT.